The present entry profiles one TCR beta chain with its context. In the original processing: Nucleated cell counts were estimated from reference gene primer amplification. The assay was immunoSEQ multiplex PCR, and TCRdb's table has in-frame clones only and misses some. That table furnishes V, J and clone size, whereas the DNA furnished D and trimming. The table records almost 350,000 clones, about 92% of them present only once. The record originates from a study of blood T cell repertoires in COVID-19. At the level of the study: In each case, the material was cDNA or gDNA derived from T cells, B-cell-depleted T cells, or PBMCs.

The CDR3 has 14 residues. V trimming: 4 bases; J trimming: 6 bases; junction bases outside the gene matches: 9. Seattle enrolled patients during active infection and tracked them longitudinally. This sequence originates from a woman aged 60-70 years with COVID-19, enrolled during active disease. The sample comprised peripheral blood. V is TRBV23-1 and J is TRBJ2-7, with 7 bases matching TRBD1. TRBV23-1 belongs to the ORF category, with a function that is uncertain. This chain's CDR3 is CASSPRTGSSEQYF. The CDR3 coding sequence is TGCGCCAGCAGTCCTCGGACAGGTAGCAGCGAGCAGTACTTC.